This is a list of T cell receptor beta chains from one sample in a study of OX40 agonist ivuxolimab in advanced cancers. Libraries were prepared by immunoSEQ multiplex PCR; TCRdb keeps only in-frame clonotypes and omits some of them. Among tens of thousands of clones listed, around 94% were seen once. The material was CD4+ or CD8+ T cells sorted from blood, obtained in a trial of the OX40 agonist ivuxolimab. Receptors were obtained from an adult with an advanced solid tumor such as melanoma, head and neck, liver or kidney cancer. Each CDR3 is given with its conserved first and last residue. The order of the fields is J gene, V gene, clone size, D gene, CDR3 protein, CDR3 DNA. D genes are given only for firm matches. The size of a clone is reported for some rows only, either as once, few or many, or as a class for expanded clones.

j_gene: TRBJ1-1
v_gene: TRBV9
abundance: once
d_gene: TRBD1
CDR3aa: CASSVTGGGLAEAFF
CDR3nt: TGTGCCAGCAGCGTGACAGGGGGAGGTCTGGCTGAAGCTTTCTTT

j_gene: TRBJ1-5
v_gene: TRBV28
abundance: few
d_gene: TRBD1
CDR3aa: CASSSGQGDQPQHF
CDR3nt: TGTGCCAGCAGTTCCGGACAGGGAGATCAGCCCCAGCATTTT

j_gene: TRBJ2-1
v_gene: TRBV5-1
abundance: .
d_gene: TRBD1
CDR3aa: CASSSDRALLYNEQFF
CDR3nt: TGCGCCAGCAGCTCGGACAGGGCGCTCCTCTACAATGAGCAGTTCTTC

j_gene: TRBJ2-1
v_gene: TRBV7-6
abundance: .
d_gene: TRBD2
CDR3aa: CASSQTSDSYNEQFF
CDR3nt: TGTGCCAGCAGCCAAACTAGCGACTCCTACAATGAGCAGTTCTTC

j_gene: TRBJ2-7
v_gene: TRBV13
abundance: .
d_gene: .
CDR3aa: CASSLGPPTTYEQYF
CDR3nt: TGTGCCAGCAGCTTAGGCCCGCCAACTACCTACGAGCAGTACTTC

j_gene: TRBJ2-1
v_gene: TRBV6-5
abundance: .
d_gene: .
CDR3aa: CASSYGTGRYNEQFF
CDR3nt: TGTGCCAGCAGTTACGGTACAGGGCGATACAATGAGCAGTTCTTC

j_gene: TRBJ1-2
v_gene: TRBV25-1
abundance: .
d_gene: .
CDR3aa: CASSPGIYNGYTF
CDR3nt: TGTGCCAGCAGCCCGGGGATCTATAATGGCTACACCTTC

j_gene: TRBJ2-3
v_gene: TRBV27
abundance: once
d_gene: TRBD2
CDR3aa: CASSLGLAGDTQYF
CDR3nt: TGTGCCAGCAGTTTAGGGCTAGCGGGAGATACGCAGTATTTT

j_gene: TRBJ2-7
v_gene: TRBV5-1
abundance: .
d_gene: TRBD2
CDR3aa: CASSPGTSGGQEQYF
CDR3nt: TGCGCCAGCAGCCCCGGGACTAGCGGGGGACAAGAGCAGTACTTC

j_gene: TRBJ1-2
v_gene: TRBV28
abundance: .
d_gene: .
CDR3aa: CASSLFRAGGYTF
CDR3nt: TGTGCCAGCAGTTTATTCAGGGCGGGAGGCTACACCTTC

j_gene: TRBJ1-4
v_gene: TRBV27
abundance: .
d_gene: .
CDR3aa: CASRPGVQAATNEKLFF
CDR3nt: TGTGCCAGCCGCCCCGGGGTTCAGGCCGCAACTAATGAAAAACTGTTTTTT

j_gene: TRBJ2-3
v_gene: TRBV7-6
abundance: .
d_gene: TRBD2
CDR3aa: CASSPGTSGSLTDTQYF
CDR3nt: TGTGCCAGCAGCCCCGGGACTAGCGGGAGCCTCACAGATACGCAGTATTTT

j_gene: TRBJ1-1
v_gene: TRBV27
abundance: once
d_gene: .
CDR3aa: CASKPGAVTEAFF
CDR3nt: TGTGCCAGCAAACCGGGGGCTGTCACTGAAGCTTTCTTT

j_gene: TRBJ1-1
v_gene: TRBV4-1
abundance: few
d_gene: .
CDR3aa: CASSLFGSGGRPSDTEAFF
CDR3nt: TGCGCCAGCAGCCTTTTTGGGTCGGGGGGGCGACCGAGCGACACTGAAGCTTTCTTT

j_gene: TRBJ1-1
v_gene: TRBV28
abundance: .
d_gene: .
CDR3aa: CASSGGQKPEAFF
CDR3nt: TGTGCCAGCAGTGGAGGACAGAAACCTGAAGCTTTCTTT

j_gene: TRBJ1-1
v_gene: TRBV9
abundance: .
d_gene: .
CDR3aa: CASSVEGGVAEAFF
CDR3nt: TGTGCCAGCAGCGTAGAAGGGGGAGTCGCTGAAGCTTTCTTT

j_gene: TRBJ1-2
v_gene: TRBV29-1
abundance: .
d_gene: TRBD1
CDR3aa: CSVHTGTGWGGYTF
CDR3nt: TGCAGCGTCCACACCGGGACAGGGTGGGGTGGCTACACCTTC

j_gene: TRBJ2-3
v_gene: TRBV2
abundance: .
d_gene: TRBD2
CDR3aa: CASSETKGLTYSDTQYF
CDR3nt: TGTGCCAGCAGTGAGACGAAGGGACTAACTTACTCAGATACGCAGTATTTT

j_gene: TRBJ2-7
v_gene: TRBV4-1
abundance: .
d_gene: TRBD1
CDR3aa: CASSRRRDRGPLIYEQYF
CDR3nt: TGCGCCAGCAGCCGCCGCCGGGACAGGGGGCCCTTAATTTACGAGCAGTACTTC

j_gene: TRBJ1-1
v_gene: TRBV30
abundance: .
d_gene: TRBD1
CDR3aa: CAWSGGDRADTEAFF
CDR3nt: TGTGCCTGGAGCGGGGGGGACAGGGCGGACACTGAAGCTTTCTTT

j_gene: TRBJ2-7
v_gene: TRBV5-4
abundance: .
d_gene: .
CDR3aa: CASSLSGAGGARKEQYF
CDR3nt: TGTGCCAGCAGCTTATCTGGGGCCGGCGGGGCGAGGAAAGAGCAGTACTTC

j_gene: TRBJ1-1
v_gene: TRBV4-3
abundance: .
d_gene: .
CDR3aa: CASSRGGSAFF
CDR3nt: TGCGCCAGCAGCCGGGGGGGGTCGGCTTTCTTT

j_gene: TRBJ2-7
v_gene: TRBV4-2
abundance: .
d_gene: .
CDR3aa: CASSQGRYEQYF
CDR3nt: TGTGCCAGCAGCCAAGGGCGATACGAGCAGTACTTC

j_gene: TRBJ2-7
v_gene: TRBV29-1
abundance: .
d_gene: .
CDR3aa: CSVANSELYEQYF
CDR3nt: TGCAGCGTAGCCAACAGTGAGCTCTACGAGCAGTACTTC

j_gene: TRBJ1-2
v_gene: TRBV2
abundance: .
d_gene: .
CDR3aa: CASSGALQDAYGYTF
CDR3nt: TGTGCCAGCAGTGGAGCTTTACAGGACGCCTATGGCTACACCTTC

j_gene: TRBJ2-7
v_gene: TRBV28
abundance: .
d_gene: TRBD2
CDR3aa: CASSFPPSGSDIYEQYF
CDR3nt: TGTGCCAGCAGTTTCCCCCCGAGCGGGAGTGATATCTACGAGCAGTACTTC

j_gene: TRBJ1-2
v_gene: TRBV6-5
abundance: .
d_gene: .
CDR3aa: CASSYRGSSNYGYTF
CDR3nt: TGTGCCAGCAGTTATCGCGGTTCCTCTAACTATGGCTACACCTTC

j_gene: TRBJ1-3
v_gene: TRBV7-2
abundance: once
d_gene: .
CDR3aa: CASSLGGVSGNTIYF
CDR3nt: TGTGCCAGCAGCTTAGGAGGCGTCTCTGGAAACACCATATATTTT

j_gene: TRBJ1-5
v_gene: TRBV27
abundance: .
d_gene: TRBD1
CDR3aa: CASSSRDRVGEQPQHF
CDR3nt: TGTGCCAGCAGTTCACGCGACAGGGTGGGGGAGCAGCCCCAGCATTTT

j_gene: TRBJ2-2
v_gene: TRBV5-6
abundance: once
d_gene: TRBD2
CDR3aa: CASSPPGLAWDTGELFF
CDR3nt: TGTGCCAGCAGCCCACCGGGACTAGCTTGGGACACCGGGGAGCTGTTTTTT

j_gene: TRBJ2-3
v_gene: TRBV4-3
abundance: .
d_gene: TRBD2
CDR3aa: CASSQDLGLAGDEDTQYF
CDR3nt: TGCGCCAGCAGCCAAGATCTCGGGCTAGCGGGGGACGAAGATACGCAGTATTTT

j_gene: TRBJ1-1
v_gene: TRBV28
abundance: .
d_gene: .
CDR3aa: CASGGGGEAFF
CDR3nt: TGTGCCAGCGGGGGCGGGGGTGAAGCTTTCTTT

j_gene: TRBJ2-7
v_gene: TRBV4-1
abundance: .
d_gene: .
CDR3aa: CASSQGPRVAGRFYEQYF
CDR3nt: TGCGCCAGCAGCCAAGGTCCCAGAGTGGCAGGAAGATTCTACGAGCAGTACTTC

j_gene: TRBJ1-2
v_gene: TRBV2
abundance: .
d_gene: .
CDR3aa: CASSPPGVFGYTF
CDR3nt: TGTGCCAGCAGCCCACCTGGGGTGTTCGGCTACACCTTC

j_gene: TRBJ2-5
v_gene: TRBV5-4
abundance: .
d_gene: .
CDR3aa: CASSLYTGLEETQYF
CDR3nt: TGTGCCAGCAGCTTATATACGGGACTGGAAGAGACCCAGTACTTC

j_gene: TRBJ2-7
v_gene: TRBV9
abundance: .
d_gene: TRBD1
CDR3aa: CASSVWGTGDEQYF
CDR3nt: TGTGCCAGCAGCGTATGGGGGACAGGGGACGAGCAGTACTTC

j_gene: TRBJ1-1
v_gene: TRBV7-9
abundance: .
d_gene: .
CDR3aa: CASSLISGEAFF
CDR3nt: TGTGCCAGCAGCTTAATTAGCGGTGAAGCTTTCTTT

j_gene: TRBJ2-7
v_gene: TRBV10-3
abundance: .
d_gene: .
CDR3aa: CAIGGSYEQYF
CDR3nt: TGTGCCATCGGGGGATCCTACGAGCAGTACTTC

j_gene: TRBJ2-7
v_gene: TRBV4-2
abundance: .
d_gene: .
CDR3aa: CASSQQGGPTYEQYF
CDR3nt: TGTGCCAGCAGCCAACAGGGCGGCCCCACCTACGAGCAGTACTTC

j_gene: TRBJ1-2
v_gene: TRBV5-6
abundance: once
d_gene: .
CDR3aa: CASSLRTVNYGYTF
CDR3nt: TGTGCCAGCAGCCTCAGGACAGTTAACTATGGCTACACCTTC

j_gene: TRBJ2-1
v_gene: TRBV4-1
abundance: .
d_gene: TRBD2
CDR3aa: CASSQGPGGGQSYNEQFF
CDR3nt: TGCGCCAGCAGCCAAGGCCCCGGGGGGGGACAATCCTACAATGAGCAGTTCTTC

j_gene: TRBJ2-4
v_gene: TRBV19
abundance: .
d_gene: TRBD1
CDR3aa: CASANRDRENIQYF
CDR3nt: TGTGCCAGTGCAAATAGGGACAGGGAAAACATTCAGTACTTC

j_gene: TRBJ1-5
v_gene: TRBV2
abundance: once
d_gene: .
CDR3aa: CASTPDRDQPQHF
CDR3nt: TGTGCCAGCACCCCAGACAGAGATCAGCCCCAGCATTTT

j_gene: TRBJ2-1
v_gene: TRBV4-1
abundance: .
d_gene: TRBD2
CDR3aa: CASSLTAGDYNEQFF
CDR3nt: TGCGCCAGCAGCCTCACAGCGGGGGATTACAATGAGCAGTTCTTC

j_gene: TRBJ2-7
v_gene: TRBV4-1
abundance: few
d_gene: .
CDR3aa: CASSQDRLAGSYEQYF
CDR3nt: TGCGCCAGCAGCCAAGATCGTCTAGCTGGCTCCTACGAGCAGTACTTC

j_gene: TRBJ2-7
v_gene: TRBV10-1
abundance: .
d_gene: .
CDR3aa: CASSEGNEQYF
CDR3nt: TGCGCCAGCAGTGAGGGGAACGAGCAGTACTTC

j_gene: TRBJ2-2
v_gene: TRBV5-1
abundance: .
d_gene: .
CDR3aa: CASSYPAGGRGGELFF
CDR3nt: TGCGCCAGCAGCTATCCCGCCGGGGGGCGGGGCGGGGAGCTGTTTTTT

j_gene: TRBJ2-1
v_gene: TRBV28
abundance: .
d_gene: .
CDR3aa: CATAVGDNEQFF
CDR3nt: TGTGCCACCGCGGTAGGGGACAATGAGCAGTTCTTC

j_gene: TRBJ2-7
v_gene: TRBV19
abundance: .
d_gene: .
CDR3aa: CASSLHSTGASEQYF
CDR3nt: TGTGCCAGTAGTCTTCACTCAACAGGCGCGAGCGAGCAGTACTTC

j_gene: TRBJ1-5
v_gene: TRBV19
abundance: once
d_gene: .
CDR3aa: CASSPDRYSNQPQHF
CDR3nt: TGTGCCAGTAGTCCCGACAGGTATAGCAATCAGCCCCAGCATTTT

j_gene: TRBJ1-1
v_gene: TRBV7-9
abundance: .
d_gene: TRBD1
CDR3aa: CASSSPGTANTEAFF
CDR3nt: TGTGCCAGCAGCTCCCCCGGGACAGCTAACACTGAAGCTTTCTTT

j_gene: TRBJ2-7
v_gene: TRBV6-5
abundance: .
d_gene: .
CDR3aa: CASSYFTGSLEQYF
CDR3nt: TGTGCCAGCAGTTACTTTACAGGGTCCCTCGAGCAGTACTTC

j_gene: TRBJ2-1
v_gene: TRBV27
abundance: .
d_gene: .
CDR3aa: CASSRTGGGVEQFF
CDR3nt: TGTGCCAGCAGTAGGACTGGAGGAGGAGTTGAGCAGTTCTTC

j_gene: TRBJ1-3
v_gene: TRBV7-6
abundance: .
d_gene: .
CDR3aa: CASSLSPGFGNTIYF
CDR3nt: TGTGCCAGCAGCTTATCCCCGGGTTTTGGAAACACCATATATTTT

j_gene: TRBJ2-5
v_gene: TRBV7-9
abundance: .
d_gene: .
CDR3aa: CASSDGNQETQYF
CDR3nt: TGTGCCAGCAGTGACGGGAACCAAGAGACCCAGTACTTC

j_gene: TRBJ1-1
v_gene: TRBV6-5
abundance: .
d_gene: .
CDR3aa: CASSSGTSNTEAFF
CDR3nt: TGTGCCAGCAGTTCCGGGACCTCGAACACTGAAGCTTTCTTT

j_gene: TRBJ1-2
v_gene: TRBV19
abundance: .
d_gene: .
CDR3aa: CASSMRGRVGKRGYTF
CDR3nt: TGTGCCAGTAGTATGAGGGGAAGAGTGGGGAAACGAGGCTACACCTTC

j_gene: TRBJ1-1
v_gene: TRBV27
abundance: .
d_gene: TRBD1
CDR3aa: CASSQLTGASTEAFF
CDR3nt: TGTGCCAGCAGTCAACTGACAGGGGCCTCCACTGAAGCTTTCTTT

j_gene: TRBJ1-1
v_gene: TRBV19
abundance: .
d_gene: .
CDR3aa: CATYPRGGAYMNTEAFF
CDR3nt: TGTGCCACCTACCCCCGGGGCGGAGCATACATGAACACTGAAGCTTTCTTT

j_gene: TRBJ2-3
v_gene: TRBV13
abundance: .
d_gene: TRBD2
CDR3aa: CASSLGTSGRAGTDTQYF
CDR3nt: TGTGCCAGCAGCTTAGGCACTAGCGGGAGGGCCGGCACAGATACGCAGTATTTT